Below are 9 T cell receptor beta chains sequenced from a single sample in a study of tumor-infiltrating lymphocytes in localized non-small cell lung cancer. Clones were sequenced by immunoSEQ multiplex PCR, and TCRdb holds only the in-frame ones, with some missing. Here the sample spans roughly 13,000 clones, around three fifths being singletons. Sequenced sample: lung tumor tissue. Source of these receptors: a human donor with non-small cell lung cancer.

The gene calls are TRBV6-5 and TRBJ1-4; no firm D call. This CDR3 is 14 amino acids long. Germline loops: CDR1 MNHEY, CDR2 SVGAGI. V gave up 6 bases and J gave up 0 bases, with 8 bases separating them. The CDR3 nucleotides are TGTGCCAGCAGGGACTCTGCAACTAATGAAAAACTGTTTTTT. It yields the protein CASRDSATNEKLFF.

J is TRBJ1-1 and V is TRBV29-1; 9 bases are shared with TRBD1. There are 15 residues in the CDR3. Germline-derived CDR1 and CDR2 are SQVTM and ANQGSEA. V shed 6 bases, J shed 2 bases, and the junction held 10 bases outside the gene matches. Written as DNA, the CDR3 is TGCAGCGTCATGACCGGGACAGGGTTAAACACTGAAGCTTTCTTT. Translated: CSVMTGTGLNTEAFF.

The chain carries TRBV5-1 and TRBJ2-5; TRBD2 agrees at 7 bases. This CDR3 has 14 amino acids. The V gene end was trimmed by 4 bases and the J gene end by 2 bases; junction bases not matched to a gene: 5. Germline V gene lookup returns CDR1 SGHRS and CDR2 YFSETQ. CDR3 DNA: TGCGCCAGCAGCCCCTCGGGGGGTCAAGAGACCCAGTACTTC. It translates to CASSPSGGQETQYF.

The chain uses TRBV18 and TRBJ1-2; D unresolved. Germline CDR1 KGHSH, CDR2 LQKENI. The CDR3 length is 14 residues. Trimming took off 6 bases at V and 2 bases at J, with 13 bases between the two ends. The CDR3 region has the DNA TGTGCCAGCTCGTCGTATGCGGCCAACTATGGCTACACCTTC. Its translation: CASSSYAANYGYTF.

The CDR3 spells CASSLGGDWGPQHF. DNA for the CDR3: TGTGCCAGCAGCTTAGGCGGGGACTGGGGGCCCCAGCATTTT. The genes are TRBV7-9 and TRBJ1-5, with a tentative D call TRBD1 (5 bases). The CDR3 is made up of 14 amino acids. Looked up from germline, CDR1 is SEHNR and CDR2 is FQNEAQ (reference sequence). V was pared by 1 base and J by 9 bases, with 13 bases between.

The rearrangement uses TRBV11-2 and TRBJ2-7; 13 nucleotides match TRBD2. Per the germline V gene, CDR1 is SGHAT and CDR2 is FQNNGV. With 4 bases clipped from V and 0 bases from J, the junction kept 9 bases outside the gene matches. This CDR3 spans 18 amino acids. This chain's CDR3 is CASSSTRGTSGISYEQYF. The CDR3 nucleotides are TGTGCCAGCAGCTCAACCCGTGGGACTAGCGGGATCTCCTACGAGCAGTACTTC.

J is TRBJ1-1 and V is TRBV6-6; D unclear. V was pared by 4 bases and J by 1 base, with 10 bases between. CDR1 and CDR2 (germline): MNHNY, SVGAGI (reference sequence). The CDR3 runs to 14 residues. CDR3 coding DNA: TGTGCCAGCAGTTCGGCGCAGCAGAACACTGAAGCTTTCTTT. This gives the protein CASSSAQQNTEAFF.

This chain joins TRBV10-3 and TRBJ1-5; 7 bases are a match to TRBD1. V lost 5 bases to trimming and J lost 6 bases; unmatched junction nucleotides: 7. The CDR3 is made up of 14 amino acids. Germline CDR1 ENHRY, CDR2 SYGVKD. CDR3 sequence (DNA): TGTGCCATCAGTAGACAGGGAGAGGGTCAGCCCCAGCATTTT. Its protein product is CAISRQGEGQPQHF.

The chain uses TRBV20-1 and TRBJ2-1, with TRBD2 matching 7 bases. V trimming: 6 bases; J trimming: 10 bases; junction bases outside the gene matches: 6. Germline CDR1 is DFQATT and CDR2 is SNEGSKA (reference sequence). The CDR3 is 11 amino acids. CDR3 sequence: CSAGDYREQFF. CDR3 nucleotides: TGCAGTGCAGGGGACTACCGGGAGCAGTTCTTC.